These 30 T cell receptor beta chains originate from one sample sequenced in a study of radiotherapy plus CTLA-4 blockade in lung cancer. Profiling relied on immunoSEQ multiplex PCR, and the TCRdb table lists in-frame clones only, not all of them. This repertoire shows roughly 39,000 clones, about 68% found once; its top ten account for roughly 8.7%. The material was peripheral blood, obtained from a patient treated with radiotherapy plus ipilimumab. The receptors shown here come from a human donor with non-small cell lung cancer who had stable disease on radiotherapy plus ipilimumab.

This clone is a singleton in its sample. The chain carries TRBV7-2 and TRBJ1-3; 7 bases line up with TRBD1. CDR1 is SGHTA and CDR2 is FQGNSA in the germline V gene. Trimming at V came to 5 bases and at J to 4 bases, leaving 8 bases not matched to a gene. The CDR3 runs 15 residues. CDR3 residues: CASSPSTGQGNTIYF. DNA of the CDR3: TGTGCCAGCAGCCCATCGACAGGGCAAGGAAACACCATATATTTT.

The V gene is TRBV9, the J gene TRBJ2-5; D perhaps matches TRBD1 (6 bases). The CDR3 runs to 15 residues. The germline CDR1 and CDR2 sequences are SGDLS and YYNGEE. V was cut by 0 bases and J by 10 bases, with 19 bases left in between. CDR3 nucleotides: TGTGCCAGCAGCGTAGCCGGGGACCCGCAGGGGAGCCAGTACTTC. Translating it yields CASSVAGDPQGSQYF.

This rearrangement joins TRBV5-1 to TRBJ2-7; D gene ambiguous. Germline V gene sequence: CDR1 SGHRS, CDR2 YFSETQ. This CDR3 is 12 amino acids long. V gave up 2 bases and J gave up 5 bases, with 8 bases separating them. The CDR3 DNA follows: TGCGCCAGCAGCTTACGCCAGAACGAGCAGTACTTC. Protein: CASSLRQNEQYF.

The CDR3 loop reads CASSFSGSTDTQYF. DNA for the CDR3: TGTGCCAGCAGCTTTTCCGGGAGCACAGATACGCAGTATTTT. The rearrangement links TRBV7-2 to TRBJ2-3, with D unclear. Germline assignment: CDR1 SGHTA and CDR2 FQGNSA. This CDR3 region has 14 residues. V was shortened by 3 bases and J by 0 bases, with 7 bases between the two germline ends.

The gene calls are TRBV9 and TRBJ1-2, with D perhaps TRBD1 (5 bases). The CDR3 contains 18 residues. V was trimmed by 0 bases and J by 3 bases, leaving 21 bases between them. Looked up from germline, CDR1 is SGDLS and CDR2 is YYNGEE. The CDR3, as DNA: TGTGCCAGCAGCGTAGCTACTCGGTGGGCGGGGCACGACTATGGCTACACCTTC. Translation gives CASSVATRWAGHDYGYTF.

This clone has just a few counts. V usage is TRBV6-1 and J usage is TRBJ1-6; no reliable D call. The CDR3 length is 13 residues. Trimming removed 0 bases from V and 7 bases from J, with 4 bases in between. Germline values: CDR1 MNHNS, CDR2 SASEGT. The CDR3 spells CASSEADNSPLHF. In DNA form, the CDR3 reads TGTGCCAGCAGTGAAGCAGACAATTCACCCCTCCACTTT.

The chain uses TRBV19 and TRBJ1-5, with 9 positions matching TRBD1. Germline CDR1 and CDR2: LNHDA and SQIVND (reference sequence). This CDR3 contains 16 residues. V was pared by 7 bases and J by 4 bases, with 11 bases of the junction left unmatched. CDR3: CASKIPGTGNNQPQHF. Here the CDR3 DNA reads TGTGCCAGTAAAATCCCCGGGACAGGGAATAATCAGCCCCAGCATTTT.

This rearrangement joins TRBV27 to TRBJ1-2; TRBD1 matches 11 bases. The V gene end was trimmed by 10 bases and the J gene end by 2 bases; junction bases not matched to a gene: 9. Germline values: CDR1 MNHEY, CDR2 SMNVEV (reference sequence). This CDR3 has 15 amino acids. The CDR3 protein is CATLEGDRGNYGYTF. Here the CDR3 DNA reads TGTGCCACCCTAGAGGGGGACAGGGGGAACTATGGCTACACCTTC.

The rearrangement links TRBV6-1 to TRBJ1-2; D uncertain. This CDR3 has 14 amino acids. Trimming left V 2 bases short and J 6 bases short, with 13 bases between. Germline loops: CDR1 MNHNS, CDR2 SASEGT. The CDR3 region is CASSEPGTSDGYTF. For the CDR3, the DNA is TGTGCCAGCAGTGAACCGGGCACGAGCGATGGCTACACCTTC.

This chain uses TRBV28 with TRBJ1-2; tentative D call: TRBD1 (5 bases). The CDR3 is made up of 12 amino acids. V was shortened by 5 bases and J by 6 bases, with 10 bases between the two germline ends. CDR1 and CDR2 (germline): MDHEN, SYDVKM. The DNA for the CDR3 is TGTGCCAGCAGTCCTGGGACGGATGGCTACACCTTC. It translates to CASSPGTDGYTF.

This chain links TRBV14 with TRBJ2-5; 7 bases are a match to TRBD1. The V segment lost 6 bases and the J segment 4 bases; nucleotides outside the gene matches: 8. This CDR3 contains 14 residues. CDR1 and CDR2 (germline): SGHDN, FVKESK. CDR3 in DNA: TGTGCCAGCAGACCTACAGGGGCGGGAGAGACCCAGTACTTC. Protein: CASRPTGAGETQYF.

The V gene is TRBV10-1, the J gene TRBJ2-7; D might be TRBD2 (5 bases). The CDR3 extends over 16 amino acids. Germline-derived CDR1 and CDR2 are WNHNN and SYGVQD (reference sequence). Between the trimmed V and J ends, which lost 0 bases and 4 bases, there was a span of 16 bases. The CDR3: CASSESRGFTFYEQYF. DNA of the CDR3: TGCGCCAGCAGTGAGTCCCGAGGGTTCACCTTTTACGAGCAGTACTTC.

There are a few counts of this clone. The V call is TRBV10-3, the J call TRBJ2-3, with 10 nucleotides matching TRBD2. Germline V CDR1 and CDR2: ENHRY, SYGVKD. CDR3 size: 14 residues. The trim removed 10 bases at V and 4 bases at J, leaving 8 bases unmatched. The CDR3 loop is CATQDLAGADTQYF. The CDR3 DNA reads TGTGCCACCCAGGACCTAGCGGGGGCAGATACGCAGTATTTT.

The CDR3 nucleotides are TGTGCCAGCTATGACAGGGATGCTTATGGCTACACCTTC. It specifies CASYDRDAYGYTF. The chain links TRBV6-5 to TRBJ1-2; 7 nucleotides agree with TRBD1. The CDR3 covers 13 residues. From germline, CDR1 is MNHEY and CDR2 SVGAGI. V trimming: 8 bases; J trimming: 5 bases; junction bases outside the gene matches: 8.

V gene TRBV30 combines with J gene TRBJ2-7; a possible D gene is TRBD1 (5 bases). V lost 0 bases to trimming and J lost 3 bases, with 12 bases between them. The CDR3 length is 14 residues. CDR1 is GTSNPN, CDR2 SVGIG, per germline (reference sequence). CDR3 sequence (DNA): TGTGCCTGGAGTGTAGGTCAGGGCCTCTACGAGCAGTACTTC. This encodes CAWSVGQGLYEQYF.

In DNA form, the CDR3 reads TGCAGCGTTGACTCTACAGGGACAGATACGCAGTATTTT. Translation: CSVDSTGTDTQYF. The chain carries TRBV29-1 and TRBJ2-3, with D possibly being TRBD1 (6 bases). The CDR3 extends over 13 amino acids. V was clipped by 3 bases and J by 3 bases, with 10 bases between them. Germline CDR1 and CDR2: SQVTM and ANQGSEA.

This chain connects TRBV28 to TRBJ2-1, with TRBD1 matching 7 bases. CDR1 MDHEN and CDR2 SYDVKM come from the germline V gene. J was trimmed by 9 bases and V by 9 bases; bases with no gene match: 17. This CDR3 is built from 15 residues. The CDR3, as DNA: TGTGCCAGTTGGGGAGACAGGGTACGCGCCGCTGAGCAGTTCTTC. This codes for CASWGDRVRAAEQFF. The full variable domain, rest sourced from reference TRBV28 and TRBJ2-1, is DVKVTQSSRYLVKRTGEKVFLECVQDMDHENMFWYRQDPGLGLRLIYFSYDVKMKEKGDIPEGYSVSREKKERFSLILESASTNQTSMYLCASWGDRVRAAEQFFGPGTRLTVL.

V gene TRBV11-2 combines with J gene TRBJ2-1, with D unresolved. Per the germline V gene, CDR1 is SGHAT and CDR2 is FQNNGV. The CDR3 spans 15 residues. The V and J ends lost 2 bases and 5 bases respectively, with 13 bases between them. CDR3 amino acids: CASSLQPPNDNEQFF. CDR3 coding DNA: TGTGCCAGCAGCTTACAGCCCCCCAATGACAATGAGCAGTTCTTC.

Remarks on this clone: This CDR3 is also generated by other DNA sequences in the sample. The chain recombines TRBV5-1 with TRBJ1-4; D is unresolved. The germline V and J ends were trimmed by 0 bases and 5 bases, with 5 bases remaining between them. The germline V gene has CDR1 SGHRS and CDR2 YFSETQ. The CDR3 has 13 amino acids. CDR3 protein: CASSLAGNEKLFF. DNA of the CDR3: TGCGCCAGCAGCTTGGCGGGGAATGAAAAACTGTTTTTT. Using reference TRBV5-1 and TRBJ1-4 for the parts outside the CDR3, the full variable domain is KAGVTQTPRYLIKTRGQQVTLSCSPISGHRSVSWYQQTPGQGLQFLFEYFSETQRNKGNFPGRFSGRQFSNSRSEMNVSTLELGDSALYLCASSLAGNEKLFFGSGTQLSVL.

V is TRBV6-5 and J is TRBJ1-1; tentative D call: TRBD1 (6 bases). V lost 1 base to trimming and J lost 1 base, with 13 bases between them. The germline V gene has CDR1 MNHEY and CDR2 SVGAGI. The CDR3 totals 16 residues. DNA for the CDR3: TGTGCCAGCAGTTACTGGGGGGCGCGGGGGAACACTGAAGCTTTCTTT. This translates into CASSYWGARGNTEAFF.

The V call is TRBV9, the J call TRBJ1-1, with unresolved D. CDR1 and CDR2 (germline): SGDLS, YYNGEE. Trimming shortened V by 2 bases and J by 0 bases, and 8 bases separated the two germline ends. The length of the CDR3 is 14 residues. The CDR3 sequence is CASSVMGMNTEAFF. CDR3 bases: TGTGCCAGCAGCGTTATGGGTATGAACACTGAAGCTTTCTTT.

J is TRBJ2-2 and V is TRBV5-1; 7 nucleotides align to TRBD1. The CDR3 covers 15 residues. Germline values: CDR1 SGHRS, CDR2 YFSETQ. After removal of 0 bases from V and 6 bases from J, the junction contained 5 bases not matched to a gene. The CDR3: CASSLAGQPPGELFF. CDR3 nucleotide sequence: TGCGCCAGCAGCTTGGCGGGACAGCCCCCCGGGGAGCTGTTTTTT.

This clone was seen a few times. The chain has TRBV14 and TRBJ1-1, with no clear D. Germline-derived CDR1 and CDR2 are SGHDN and FVKESK. The V end lost 1 base, the J end lost 5 bases, and 8 bases lay between the germline ends. This CDR3 region has 13 residues. The CDR3 here is CASSQVEQTEAFF. As DNA, the CDR3 is TGTGCCAGCAGCCAAGTGGAACAGACTGAAGCTTTCTTT.

The chain combines TRBV4-1 with TRBJ1-1; TRBD1 matches 9 bases. With V trimmed by 4 bases and J by 3 bases, 6 bases remained unmatched. CDR3 length: 15 amino acids. Germline lookup yields CDR1 MGHRA and CDR2 YSYEKL. The CDR3 is CASSRRTGEDTEAFF. CDR3 nucleotide sequence: TGCGCCAGCAGCCGAAGGACAGGGGAGGACACTGAAGCTTTCTTT.

This clone showed up just once. This sequence joins TRBV5-4 and TRBJ2-2, with D unclear. The germline V gene has CDR1 SGHNT and CDR2 YYREEE (reference sequence). The CDR3 is made up of 13 amino acids. Trimming cost V 2 bases and J 10 bases, with 12 bases left between them. CDR3 bases: TGTGCCAGCAGCTTACAAACAAACGAGGAGCTGTTTTTT. Translation gives CASSLQTNEELFF.

V gene TRBV2 combines with J gene TRBJ2-3, with 8 bases fitting TRBD1. Germline V gene sequence: CDR1 SNHLY, CDR2 FYNNEI. This CDR3 is 18 amino acids long. The V gene end was trimmed by 4 bases and the J gene end by 2 bases; junction bases not matched to a gene: 14. CDR3 sequence reads: CASSGVLGQGAATDTQYF. CDR3 DNA sequence: TGTGCCAGCAGTGGAGTTCTGGGTCAGGGGGCTGCCACAGATACGCAGTATTTT.

The chain has TRBV27 and TRBJ2-2; 9 bases match TRBD1. Germline V lookup: CDR1 MNHEY, CDR2 SMNVEV (reference sequence). The V gene end was trimmed by 6 bases and the J gene end by 7 bases; junction bases not matched to a gene: 9. The length of the CDR3 is 15 residues. CDR3 in amino acids: CASSRGQGLYGELFF. In DNA, the CDR3 is TGTGCCAGCAGCCGGGGACAGGGTTTGTACGGGGAGCTGTTTTTT.

This clone is medium-sized (0.01 to 0.1%). The chain combines TRBV5-1 with TRBJ2-1, with 12 positions matching TRBD2. The CDR3 extends over 17 amino acids. V gave up 0 bases and J gave up 5 bases; unmatched junction bases: 6. Per germline, CDR1 SGHRS and CDR2 YFSETQ. This CDR3 is CASSLELAGGPNNEQFF. The CDR3, as DNA: TGCGCCAGCAGCTTGGAACTAGCGGGGGGACCTAACAATGAGCAGTTCTTC.

The chain recombines TRBV7-9 with TRBJ2-7, with a possible D match to TRBD2 (5 bases). CDR3 length: 18 residues. V was cut by 5 bases and J by 7 bases, with 30 bases left in between. The germline CDR1 and CDR2 sequences are SEHNR and FQNEAQ (reference sequence). Here the CDR3 DNA reads TGTGCCAGCAGCCATGGGCCCTCCAGAGGAGGTTTTACGTTAGAGCAGTACTTC. It translates to CASSHGPSRGGFTLEQYF.

The rearrangement links TRBV28 to TRBJ2-3; 9 bases fit TRBD2. The germline V gene has CDR1 MDHEN and CDR2 SYDVKM. This CDR3 is 16 amino acids long. The V segment lost 2 bases and the J segment 0 bases; nucleotides outside the gene matches: 3. The chain's CDR3 is CASSLQLAGSTDTQYF. CDR3 DNA sequence: TGTGCCAGCAGTTTACAACTAGCGGGCAGCACAGATACGCAGTATTTT. Using reference TRBV28 and TRBJ2-3 for the parts outside the CDR3, the full variable domain is DVKVTQSSRYLVKRTGEKVFLECVQDMDHENMFWYRQDPGLGLRLIYFSYDVKMKEKGDIPEGYSVSREKKERFSLILESASTNQTSMYLCASSLQLAGSTDTQYFGPGTRLTVL.